One and the same sample provided the 13 T cell receptor beta chains below, sequenced in a study of beta chain features in type 1 diabetes. Reverse transcription of all isolated RNA meant that expressed TCRB transcripts were sequenced. Profiled with immunoSEQ multiplex PCR; TCRdb holds only in-frame clones, not every one. The repertoire has 20,000 to 25,000 clones, 50% to 60% of them found once; the top ten carry 0.3% to 0.4%. These receptors' targets are unknown. Findings and limits, study-wide: Moderately but significantly shorter TCRB CDR3s were found in Type 1 diabetes patients in all four CD4+ subsets.

Sequenced input: stem cell memory CD4+ T cells from blood. Receptors were obtained from a man in his late teens or twenties with type 1 diabetes.

The rearrangement links TRBV27 to TRBJ1-1; D is unresolved. This CDR3 has 14 residues. V lost 3 bases and J lost 2, with 10 bases in between. CDR1 is MNHEY, CDR2 SMNVEV, per germline (reference sequence). DNA for the CDR3: TGTGCCAGCAGTTTGAGGCAGATAAACACTGAAGCTTTCTTT. It encodes CASSLRQINTEAFF.

The genes are TRBV19 and TRBJ2-7; D might be TRBD2 (6 bases). The CDR3 consists of 15 residues. Germline CDR1 LNHDA, CDR2 SQIVND (reference sequence). Trimming took off 1 base at V and 3 bases at J, with 13 bases between the two ends. The CDR3 bases are TGTGCCAGTAGTATAGCCGAGGGAGGACGCTACGAGCAGTACTTC. Protein sequence: CASSIAEGGRYEQYF. Looking up the rest from reference TRBV19 and TRBJ2-7 gives the full variable domain: DGGITQSPKYLFRKEGQNVTLSCEQNLNHDAMYWYRQDPGQGLRLIYYSQIVNDFQKGDIAEGYSVSREKKESFPLTVTSAQKNPTAFYLCASSIAEGGRYEQYFGPGTRLTVT.

This clone has only a few counts. The chain couples TRBV2 to TRBJ1-6, with TRBD1 as a possible D gene (6 bases). V lost 4 bases to trimming and J lost 10 bases, with 23 bases between them. CDR1 SNHLY and CDR2 FYNNEI come from the germline V gene. The CDR3 length is 17 residues. The CDR3 DNA reads TGTGCCAGCAGTGCTGGGCATCCGGGGTCGAGGGGGTCACCCCTCCACTTT. Translated, it gives CASSAGHPGSRGSPLHF. Based on the CDR3 plus reference TRBV2 and TRBJ1-6, the full variable domain is EPEVTQTPSHQVTQMGQEVILRCVPISNHLYFYWYRQILGQKVEFLVSFYNNEISEKSEIFDDQFSVERPDGSNFTLKIRSTKLEDSAMYFCASSAGHPGSRGSPLHFGNGTRLTVT.

CDR3 sequence reads: CSVDRGKNIQYF. CDR3 DNA: TGCAGCGTTGACAGGGGGAAAAACATTCAGTACTTC. The V call is TRBV29-1, the J call TRBJ2-4, with 7 bases lining up with TRBD1. J was trimmed by 4 bases and V by 3 bases; bases with no gene match: 0. CDR1 and CDR2 (germline): SQVTM, ANQGSEA. CDR3 length: 12 amino acids.

The chain has TRBV5-1 and TRBJ2-6, with D possibly being TRBD2 (6 bases). Germline CDR1 reads SGHRS; CDR2 reads YFSETQ. This CDR3 contains 19 residues. Trimming took off 1 base at V and 0 bases at J, with 17 bases between the two ends. The CDR3 DNA follows: TGCGCCAGCAGCTTGAAGGCTGCGGGGATTAGCTCTGGGGCCAACGTCCTGACTTTC. This translates into CASSLKAAGISSGANVLTF.

The CDR3 here is CASSLWQGTYEQYF. In nucleotides, the CDR3 is TGTGCCAGCAGCTTGTGGCAGGGCACCTACGAGCAGTACTTC. The chain recombines TRBV5-5 with TRBJ2-7; tentatively, D is TRBD1 (5 bases). The V gene lost 1 base and the J gene lost 2 bases, with 10 bases spanning the gap. There are 14 residues in the CDR3. Per the germline V gene, CDR1 is SGHKS and CDR2 is YYEKEE (reference sequence).

The rearrangement links TRBV19 to TRBJ2-3; weak D call: TRBD2 (5 bases). CDR3 length: 13 residues. Trimming pared 9 bases from V and 1 base from J, leaving 11 bases between. CDR1 and CDR2 from the germline V gene are LNHDA and SQIVND (reference sequence). CDR3 nucleotide sequence: TGTGCCAGCCATAGCGTTCGCACAGATACGCAGTATTTT. As protein: CASHSVRTDTQYF.

The rearrangement joins TRBV28 to TRBJ2-5, with D unresolved. Near its end, the DNA agrees better with TRBJ2-7, so the J call may be wrong. Germline V gene sequence: CDR1 MDHEN, CDR2 SYDVKM. The CDR3 has 12 residues. The CDR3 spells CASSPSSYEQYF. For the CDR3, the DNA is TGTGCCAGCAGTCCGAGCTCCTACGAGCAGTACTTC.

This clone turned up a few times. The CDR3 region has the DNA TGCGCCAGCAGCGATCGAACCGGGACAGGGGGCGGTGGGGCCAACGTCCTGACTTTC. Amino acid sequence: CASSDRTGTGGGGANVLTF. V is TRBV5-1 and J is TRBJ2-6; 12 positions agree with TRBD1. Trimming at V came to 4 bases and at J to 3 bases, leaving 11 bases not matched to a gene. Germline values: CDR1 SGHRS, CDR2 YFSETQ. This CDR3 comprises 19 residues.

This clone was detected once. J is TRBJ2-1 and V is TRBV9; 9 positions match TRBD1. Germline V gene sequence: CDR1 SGDLS, CDR2 YYNGEE. This CDR3 region has 16 residues. Losses at the gene ends were 0 bases for V and 9 bases for J; bases not matched to a gene: 10. CDR3 region: CASSVVFSGQGGEQFF. CDR3 bases: TGTGCCAGCAGCGTAGTTTTTTCGGGACAGGGAGGTGAGCAGTTCTTC.

The rearrangement links TRBV29-1 to TRBJ1-1; 7 bases match TRBD1. Trimming at V came to 7 bases and at J to 0 bases, leaving 2 bases not matched to a gene. This CDR3 spans 12 amino acids. Germline loops: CDR1 SQVTM, CDR2 ANQGSEA. CDR3 in DNA: TGCAGCGGGGGACAGCTGAACACTGAAGCTTTCTTT. This encodes CSGGQLNTEAFF.

This chain joins TRBV6-6 and TRBJ1-1; maybe TRBD1 (5 bases). CDR3 length equals 14 residues. From germline, CDR1 is MNHNY and CDR2 SVGAGI (reference sequence). With 2 bases removed from V and 5 bases from J, the gap between germline ends came to 12 bases. The CDR3 reads CASSYQGAITEAFF. The CDR3 DNA reads TGTGCCAGCAGTTACCAAGGGGCAATTACTGAAGCTTTCTTT.

The chain couples TRBV5-1 to TRBJ2-2, with 7 bases matching TRBD2. The V gene end was trimmed by 3 bases and the J gene end by 2 bases; junction bases not matched to a gene: 1. The germline V gene has CDR1 SGHRS and CDR2 YFSETQ. The CDR3 runs 14 residues. This CDR3 is CASSSGLNTGELFF. For the CDR3, the DNA is TGCGCCAGCAGCTCGGGACTAAACACCGGGGAGCTGTTTTTT.